This is a list of T cell receptor beta chains from one sample in a study of T cell repertoires in cytomegalovirus infection. The antigens of these receptors remain unknown. Each CDR3 protein gets one entry after TCRdb re-called the reads with MiXCR. The table lists 380,000 or so distinct CDR3 sequences, 34% of them singletons, with roughly 14% in the top ten. The starting material was cultured PBMCs, obtained from culture after CMV antigen stimulation. The receptor set was obtained from a human donor in good health (CMV status not recorded). Some clones in this sample may be carry-over from other donors' samples. Both conserved end residues are part of each CDR3. Fields, in order: clone size, J gene, V gene, D gene, CDR3 protein, CDR3 DNA. D genes are given only for firm matches. Only some rows state a clone size, as once, few, many or a class for expanded clones.

>NA|TRBJ1-1|TRBV29-1|NA
CSGNGGRGANTEAFF
TGCAGCGGAAACGGGGGACGGGGGGCCAACACTGAAGCTTTCTTT
>NA|TRBJ2-5|TRBV11-3|NA
CASSYPLEGDEEQETQYF
TGTGCCAGCAGCTATCCTCTTGAGGGGGACGAGGAACAAGAGACCCAGTACTTC
>NA|TRBJ2-1|TRBV20-1|NA
CSASGWSLSSYNEQFF
TGCAGTGCTAGTGGGTGGAGTTTGAGCTCCTACAATGAGCAGTTCTTC
>NA|TRBJ2-3|TRBV7-2|NA
CASSVRLGTQYF
TGTGCCAGCAGCGTCCGACTGGGTACGCAGTATTTT
>few|TRBJ2-3|TRBV19|TRBD2
CASSVITAGGDTQYF
TGTGCCAGTAGCGTGATTACGGCGGGAGGGGATACGCAGTATTTT
>NA|TRBJ1-3|TRBV7-2|NA
CASSLEDSGARGNTIYF
TGTGCCAGCAGCTTAGAGGATTCGGGGGCGAGGGGAAACACCATATATTTT
>NA|TRBJ2-4|TRBV7-8|NA
CASSEQEMLEDIQYF
TGTGCCAGCAGCGAACAAGAAATGCTTGAGGACATTCAGTACTTC
>few|TRBJ2-1|TRBV7-2|NA
CASSFSPDSYNEQFF
TGTGCCAGCAGCTTCTCCCCGGACTCCTACAATGAGCAGTTCTTC
>few|TRBJ2-1|TRBV7-6|TRBD2
CASSLALAVSSYNEQFF
TGTGCCAGCAGCTTAGCGCTAGCGGTGAGCTCCTACAATGAGCAGTTCTTC
>few|TRBJ2-1|TRBV7-8|TRBD2
CASSLASGLPSDEQFF
TGTGCCAGCAGCTTAGCGTCGGGACTACCCTCAGATGAGCAGTTCTTC
>NA|TRBJ1-2|TRBV5-6|TRBD1
CASGIPQGAFYGYTF
TGTGCCAGCGGCATCCCACAGGGGGCATTTTACGGCTACACCTTC
>NA|TRBJ2-7|TRBV15|NA
CATSKGSYEQYF
TGTGCCACCAGCAAGGGGTCGTACGAGCAGTACTTC
>many|TRBJ2-7|TRBV7-2|TRBD1
CASSLAAKGAQLYEQYF
TGTGCCAGCAGCTTAGCCGCCAAGGGGGCCCAGCTATACGAGCAGTACTTC
>NA|TRBJ2-1|TRBV10-2|NA
CASSATVDYYNEQFF
TGCGCCAGCAGTGCTACAGTAGACTATTACAATGAGCAGTTCTTC
>NA|TRBJ2-3|TRBV11-2|NA
CASSFETGLTPDTQYF
TGTGCCAGCAGCTTTGAAACAGGGCTTACCCCAGATACGCAGTATTTT
>NA|TRBJ2-1|TRBV6-6|NA
CASSSPPWVALNDEQFF
TGTGCCAGCAGTTCCCCACCGTGGGTAGCGTTAAACGATGAGCAGTTCTTC
>many|TRBJ1-1|TRBV12-3/TRBV12-4|TRBD1
CASSTPGTGWTEAFF
TGTGCCAGCAGTACCCCCGGGACAGGATGGACTGAAGCTTTCTTT
>NA|TRBJ2-1|TRBV10-1|TRBD1
CASSEGTGPYNEQFF
TGCGCCAGCAGTGAGGGGACAGGGCCTTACAATGAGCAGTTCTTC
>NA|TRBJ1-4|TRBV7-9|NA
CASSLGVRRDEKLIF
TGTGCCAGCAGCTTAGGAGTGCGGCGGGATGAAAAACTGATTTTT
>NA|TRBJ1-3|TRBV12-3/TRBV12-4|NA
CASRPQGMSSGNTIYF
TGTGCCAGCAGGCCTCAGGGGATGAGCTCTGGAAACACCATATATTTT
>NA|TRBJ1-1|TRBV4-1|NA
CASSPDRTNTEAFF
TGCGCCAGCAGCCCAGACAGGACCAACACTGAAGCTTTCTTT
>NA|TRBJ2-1|TRBV12-3/TRBV12-4|TRBD2
CASSFRGRNMNEQFF
TGTGCCAGCAGTTTCCGCGGGAGGAATATGAATGAGCAGTTCTTC
>NA|TRBJ2-7|TRBV20-1|NA
CSARWGRRRGEQYF
TGCAGTGCTAGATGGGGCAGGCGTCGAGGCGAGCAGTACTTC
>NA|TRBJ2-7|TRBV18|NA
CASSPIKGVHEQYF
TGTGCCAGCTCACCTATTAAGGGTGTGCACGAGCAGTACTTC